This T cell receptor (beta chain) was captured by sequencing in a study of early stage breast cancer tumors. Findings of the study overall: Compared with adjacent normal breast tissue, tumors showed 2.5 to 3-fold greater T cell density and higher clonality.

Clones were sequenced by immunoSEQ multiplex PCR, and TCRdb holds only the in-frame ones, with some missing. The sample lists about 30,000 clones; around 70% were seen once. Trimming at V came to 2 bases and at J to 0 bases, leaving 6 bases not matched to a gene. This CDR3 spans 16 amino acids. CDR1 LNHDA and CDR2 SQIVND come from the germline V gene (reference sequence). As regards this clone: Its antigen remains unidentified.

This receptor was taken from a person aged 45 to 59 with breast cancer. This chain joins TRBV19 and TRBJ2-7, with TRBD1 matching over 8 bases. The specimen was blood. CDR3 in DNA: TGTGCCAGTAGTATACGGTGGGACAGGCCCTCCTACGAGCAGTACTTC. It encodes CASSIRWDRPSYEQYF.